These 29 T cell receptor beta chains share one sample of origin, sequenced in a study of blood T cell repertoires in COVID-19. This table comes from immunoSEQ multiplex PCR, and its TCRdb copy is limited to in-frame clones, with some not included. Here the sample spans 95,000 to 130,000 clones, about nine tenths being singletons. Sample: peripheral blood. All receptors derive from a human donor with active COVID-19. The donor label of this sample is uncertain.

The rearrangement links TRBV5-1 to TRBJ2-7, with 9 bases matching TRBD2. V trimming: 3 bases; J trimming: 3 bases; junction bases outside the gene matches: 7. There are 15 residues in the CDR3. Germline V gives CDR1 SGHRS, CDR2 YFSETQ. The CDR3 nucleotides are TGCGCCAGCAGCTACCTGACTAGCGGAAACTACGAGCAGTACTTC. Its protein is CASSYLTSGNYEQYF. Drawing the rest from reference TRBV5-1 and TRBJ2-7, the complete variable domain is KAGVTQTPRYLIKTRGQQVTLSCSPISGHRSVSWYQQTPGQGLQFLFEYFSETQRNKGNFPGRFSGRQFSNSRSEMNVSTLELGDSALYLCASSYLTSGNYEQYFGPGTRLTVT.

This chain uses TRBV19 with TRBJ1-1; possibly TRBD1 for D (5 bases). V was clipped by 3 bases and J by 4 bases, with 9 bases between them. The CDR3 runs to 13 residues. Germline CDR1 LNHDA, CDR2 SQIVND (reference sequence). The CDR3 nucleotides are TGTGCCAGTAGTATGGTGGGGGGCACTGAAGCTTTCTTT. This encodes CASSMVGGTEAFF.

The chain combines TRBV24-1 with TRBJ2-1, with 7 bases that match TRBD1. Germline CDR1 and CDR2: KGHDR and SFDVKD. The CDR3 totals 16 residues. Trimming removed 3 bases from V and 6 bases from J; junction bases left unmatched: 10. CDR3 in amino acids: CATSDVGGPRVNEQFF. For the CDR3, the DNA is TGTGCCACCAGTGATGTAGGGGGCCCCCGGGTCAATGAGCAGTTCTTC.

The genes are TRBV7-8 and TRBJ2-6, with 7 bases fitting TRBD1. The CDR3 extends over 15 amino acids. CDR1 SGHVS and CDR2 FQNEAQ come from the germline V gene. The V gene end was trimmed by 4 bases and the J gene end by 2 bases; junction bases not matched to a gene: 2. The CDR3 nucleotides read TGTGCCAGCAGCTCCGACAGGGCTGGGGCCAACGTCCTGACTTTC. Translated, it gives CASSSDRAGANVLTF.

The CDR3 DNA sequence: TGTGCCAGCAGTAGACAGGGGGATACGCAGTATTTT. Translating it yields CASSRQGDTQYF. The chain joins TRBV27 to TRBJ2-3, with 8 bases lining up with TRBD1. This CDR3 is 12 amino acids long. V lost 5 bases to trimming and J lost 6 bases; unmatched junction nucleotides: 1. Germline-derived CDR1 and CDR2 are MNHEY and SMNVEV (reference sequence).

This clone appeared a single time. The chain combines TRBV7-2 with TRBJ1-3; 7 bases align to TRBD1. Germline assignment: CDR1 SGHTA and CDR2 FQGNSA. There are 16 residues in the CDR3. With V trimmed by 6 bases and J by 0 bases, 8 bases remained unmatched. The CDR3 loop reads CASRQNYRGSGNTIYF. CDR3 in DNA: TGTGCCAGCAGACAAAACTACAGGGGCTCTGGAAACACCATATATTTT. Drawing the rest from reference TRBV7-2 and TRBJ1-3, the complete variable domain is GAGVSQSPSNKVTEKGKDVELRCDPISGHTALYWYRQSLGQGLEFLIYFQGNSAPDKSGLPSDRFSAERTGGSVSTLTIQRTQQEDSAVYLCASRQNYRGSGNTIYFGEGSWLTVV.

CDR3 residues: CAWTIPQGSLASRGPYTEAFF. The CDR3 region has the DNA TGTGCCTGGACTATCCCCCAGGGGAGTTTGGCCTCGCGCGGTCCTTACACTGAAGCTTTCTTT. This chain joins TRBV30 and TRBJ1-1, with TRBD1 as a possible D gene (6 bases). The length of the CDR3 is 21 residues. Germline assignment: CDR1 GTSNPN and CDR2 SVGIG (reference sequence). V gave up 4 bases and J gave up 3 bases, with 36 bases separating them.

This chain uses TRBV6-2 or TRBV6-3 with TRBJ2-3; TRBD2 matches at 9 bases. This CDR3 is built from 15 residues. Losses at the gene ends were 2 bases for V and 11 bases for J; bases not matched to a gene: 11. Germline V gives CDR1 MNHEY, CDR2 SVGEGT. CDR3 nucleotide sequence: TGTGCCAGCAGTTACCGGACGGCGGGGGGGCAAGTGCAGTATTTT. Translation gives CASSYRTAGGQVQYF.

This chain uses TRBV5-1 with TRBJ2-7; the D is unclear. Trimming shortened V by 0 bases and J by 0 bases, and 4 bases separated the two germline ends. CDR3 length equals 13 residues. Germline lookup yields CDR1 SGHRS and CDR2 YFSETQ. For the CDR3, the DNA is TGCGCCAGCAGCTTGGACAACTCCTACGAGCAGTACTTC. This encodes CASSLDNSYEQYF.

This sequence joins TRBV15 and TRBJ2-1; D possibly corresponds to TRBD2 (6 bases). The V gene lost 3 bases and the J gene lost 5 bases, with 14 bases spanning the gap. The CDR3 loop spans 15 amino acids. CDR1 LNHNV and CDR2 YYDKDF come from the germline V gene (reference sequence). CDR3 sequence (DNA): TGTGCCACCAGCAGCCCCGGGACTTCTAACAATGAGCAGTTCTTC. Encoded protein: CATSSPGTSNNEQFF.

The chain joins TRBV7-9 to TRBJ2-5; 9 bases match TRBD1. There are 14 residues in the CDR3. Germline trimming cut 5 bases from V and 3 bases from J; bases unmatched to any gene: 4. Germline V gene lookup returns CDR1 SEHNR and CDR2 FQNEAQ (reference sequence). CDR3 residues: CASSPGTGKETQYF. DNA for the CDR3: TGTGCCAGCAGCCCCGGGACAGGGAAAGAGACCCAGTACTTC.

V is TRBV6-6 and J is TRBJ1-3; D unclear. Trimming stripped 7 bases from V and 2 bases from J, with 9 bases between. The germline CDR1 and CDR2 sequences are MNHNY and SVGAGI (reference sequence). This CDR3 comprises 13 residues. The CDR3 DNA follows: TGTGCCAGCACCAACGGGGCTGGAAACACCATATATTTT. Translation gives CASTNGAGNTIYF.

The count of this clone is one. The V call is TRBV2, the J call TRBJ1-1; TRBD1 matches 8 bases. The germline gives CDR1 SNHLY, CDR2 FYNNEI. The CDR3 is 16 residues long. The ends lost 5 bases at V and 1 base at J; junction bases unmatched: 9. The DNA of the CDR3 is TGTGCCAGCAGTCTATCAGGGGGCTTCGGGAACACTGAAGCTTTCTTT. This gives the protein CASSLSGGFGNTEAFF.

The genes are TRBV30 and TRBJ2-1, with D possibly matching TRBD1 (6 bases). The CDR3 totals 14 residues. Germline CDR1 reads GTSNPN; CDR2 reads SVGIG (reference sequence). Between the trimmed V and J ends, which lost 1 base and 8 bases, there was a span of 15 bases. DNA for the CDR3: TGTGCCTGGAGTGGGGGGACATCTTTCGATGAGCAGTTCTTC. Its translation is CAWSGGTSFDEQFF. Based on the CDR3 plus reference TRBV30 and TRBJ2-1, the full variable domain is SQTIHQWPATLVQPVGSPLSLECTVEGTSNPNLYWYRQAAGRGLQLLFYSVGIGQISSEVPQNLSASRPQDRQFILSSKKLLLSDSGFYLCAWSGGTSFDEQFFGPGTRLTVL.

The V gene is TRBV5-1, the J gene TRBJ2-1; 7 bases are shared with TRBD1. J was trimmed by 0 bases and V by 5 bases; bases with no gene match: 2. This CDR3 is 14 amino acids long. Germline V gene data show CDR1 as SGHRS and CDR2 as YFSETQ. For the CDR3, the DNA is TGCGCCAGCAGGACAGGGAGCTCCTACAATGAGCAGTTCTTC. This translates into CASRTGSSYNEQFF.

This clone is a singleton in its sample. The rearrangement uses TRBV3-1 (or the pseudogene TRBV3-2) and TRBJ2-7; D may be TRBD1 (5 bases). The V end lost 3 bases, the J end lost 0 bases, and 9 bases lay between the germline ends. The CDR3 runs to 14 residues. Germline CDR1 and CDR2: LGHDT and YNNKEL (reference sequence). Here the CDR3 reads CASSHPTDSYEQYF. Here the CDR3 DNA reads TGTGCCAGCAGCCACCCGACAGACTCCTACGAGCAGTACTTC.

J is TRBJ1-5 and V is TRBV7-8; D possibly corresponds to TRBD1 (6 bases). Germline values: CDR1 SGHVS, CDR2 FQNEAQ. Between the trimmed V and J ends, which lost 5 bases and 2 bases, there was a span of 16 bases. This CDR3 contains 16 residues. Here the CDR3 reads CASSPSRTAGNQPQHF. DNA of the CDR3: TGTGCCAGCAGCCCGAGTCGGACAGCAGGCAATCAGCCCCAGCATTTT.

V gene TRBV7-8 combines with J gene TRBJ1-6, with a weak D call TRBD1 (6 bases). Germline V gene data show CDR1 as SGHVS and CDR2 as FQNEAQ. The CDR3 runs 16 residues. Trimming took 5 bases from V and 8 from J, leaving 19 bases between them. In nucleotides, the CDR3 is TGTGCCAGCAGCCGGGGTTGGGGAGGGGGTTATTCACCCCTCCACTTT. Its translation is CASSRGWGGGYSPLHF.

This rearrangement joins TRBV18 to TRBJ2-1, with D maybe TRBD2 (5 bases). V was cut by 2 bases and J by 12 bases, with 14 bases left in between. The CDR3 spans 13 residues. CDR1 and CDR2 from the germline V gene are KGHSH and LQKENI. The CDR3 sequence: CASSPDFGGLQFF. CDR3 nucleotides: TGTGCCAGCTCACCAGATTTTGGAGGACTGCAGTTCTTC.

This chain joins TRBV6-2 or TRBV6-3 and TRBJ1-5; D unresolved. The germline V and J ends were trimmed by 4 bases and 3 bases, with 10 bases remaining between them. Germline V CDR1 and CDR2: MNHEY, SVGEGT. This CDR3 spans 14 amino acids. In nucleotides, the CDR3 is TGTGCCAGCAGTTTTCGAGACACCAATCAGCCCCAGCATTTT. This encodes CASSFRDTNQPQHF.

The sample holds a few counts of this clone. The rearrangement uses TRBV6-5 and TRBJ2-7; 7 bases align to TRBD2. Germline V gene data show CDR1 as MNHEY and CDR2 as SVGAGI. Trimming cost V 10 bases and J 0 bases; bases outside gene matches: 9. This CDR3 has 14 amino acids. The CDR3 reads CATGRAGRSYEQYF. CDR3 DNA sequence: TGTGCCACCGGCCGAGCGGGACGCTCCTACGAGCAGTACTTC.

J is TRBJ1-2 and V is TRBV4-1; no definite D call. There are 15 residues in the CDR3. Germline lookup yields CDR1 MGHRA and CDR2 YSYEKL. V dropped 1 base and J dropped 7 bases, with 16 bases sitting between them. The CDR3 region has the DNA TGCGCCAGCAGCCAAGGGACGGACTGGACTCTTGGCTACACCTTC. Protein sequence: CASSQGTDWTLGYTF.

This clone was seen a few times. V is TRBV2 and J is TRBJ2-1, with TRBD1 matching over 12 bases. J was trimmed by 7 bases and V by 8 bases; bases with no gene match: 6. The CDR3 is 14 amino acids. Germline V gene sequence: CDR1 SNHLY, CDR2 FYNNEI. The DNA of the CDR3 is TGTGCCAGCCGGGGACAGGGGGCCCCGAATGAGCAGTTCTTC. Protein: CASRGQGAPNEQFF.

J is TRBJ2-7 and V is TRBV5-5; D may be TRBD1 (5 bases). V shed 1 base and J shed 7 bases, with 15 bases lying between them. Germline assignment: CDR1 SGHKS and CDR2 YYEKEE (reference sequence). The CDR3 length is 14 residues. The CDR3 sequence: CASSLWGSSSEQYF. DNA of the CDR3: TGTGCCAGCAGCTTGTGGGGCAGTTCATCGGAGCAGTACTTC.

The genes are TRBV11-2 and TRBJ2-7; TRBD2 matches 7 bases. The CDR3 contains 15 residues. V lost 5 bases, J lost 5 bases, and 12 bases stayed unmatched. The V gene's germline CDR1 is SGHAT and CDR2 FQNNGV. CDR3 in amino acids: CASSHGRVSGDEQYF. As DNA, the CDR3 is TGTGCCAGCAGCCACGGTAGGGTAAGCGGGGACGAGCAGTACTTC.

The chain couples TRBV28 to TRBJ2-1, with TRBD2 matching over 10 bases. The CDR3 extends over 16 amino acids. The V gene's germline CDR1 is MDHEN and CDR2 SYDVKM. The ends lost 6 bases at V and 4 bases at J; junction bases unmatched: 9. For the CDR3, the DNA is TGTGCCAGCAGCGAATCAGCGGGGGGGCGGTACAATGAGCAGTTCTTC. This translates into CASSESAGGRYNEQFF.

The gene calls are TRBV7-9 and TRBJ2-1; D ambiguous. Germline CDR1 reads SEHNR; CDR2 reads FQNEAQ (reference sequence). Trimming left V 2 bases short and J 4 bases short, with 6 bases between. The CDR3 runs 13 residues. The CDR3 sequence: CASSLPSYNEQFF. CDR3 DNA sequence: TGTGCCAGCAGCTTACCGTCTTACAATGAGCAGTTCTTC.

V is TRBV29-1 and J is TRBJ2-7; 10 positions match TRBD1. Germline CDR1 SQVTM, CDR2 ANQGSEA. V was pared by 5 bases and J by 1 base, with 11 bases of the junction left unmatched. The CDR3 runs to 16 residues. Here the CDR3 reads CSVLRDRGVLSYEQYF. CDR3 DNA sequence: TGCAGCGTTCTCCGGGACAGGGGCGTCCTTTCCTACGAGCAGTACTTC.

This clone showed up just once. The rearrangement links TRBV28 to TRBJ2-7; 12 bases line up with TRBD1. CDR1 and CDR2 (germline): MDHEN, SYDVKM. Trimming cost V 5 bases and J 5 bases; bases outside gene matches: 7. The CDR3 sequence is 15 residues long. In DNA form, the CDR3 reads TGTGCCAGCAGTACCGCGGGACAGGGGGCGAACGAGCAGTACTTC. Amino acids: CASSTAGQGANEQYF.